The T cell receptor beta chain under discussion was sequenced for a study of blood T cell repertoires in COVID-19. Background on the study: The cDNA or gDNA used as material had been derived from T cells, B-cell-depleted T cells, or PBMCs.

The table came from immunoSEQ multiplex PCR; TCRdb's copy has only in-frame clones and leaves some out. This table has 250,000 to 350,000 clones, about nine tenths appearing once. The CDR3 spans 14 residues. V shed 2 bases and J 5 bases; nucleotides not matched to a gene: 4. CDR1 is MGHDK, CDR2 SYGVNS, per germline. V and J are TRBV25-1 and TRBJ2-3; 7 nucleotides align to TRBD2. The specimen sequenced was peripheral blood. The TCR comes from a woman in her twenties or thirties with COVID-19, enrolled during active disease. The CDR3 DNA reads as TGTGCCAGCAGTGAAGCGGGAGAGGTAGATACGCAGTATTTT. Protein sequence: CASSEAGEVDTQYF.